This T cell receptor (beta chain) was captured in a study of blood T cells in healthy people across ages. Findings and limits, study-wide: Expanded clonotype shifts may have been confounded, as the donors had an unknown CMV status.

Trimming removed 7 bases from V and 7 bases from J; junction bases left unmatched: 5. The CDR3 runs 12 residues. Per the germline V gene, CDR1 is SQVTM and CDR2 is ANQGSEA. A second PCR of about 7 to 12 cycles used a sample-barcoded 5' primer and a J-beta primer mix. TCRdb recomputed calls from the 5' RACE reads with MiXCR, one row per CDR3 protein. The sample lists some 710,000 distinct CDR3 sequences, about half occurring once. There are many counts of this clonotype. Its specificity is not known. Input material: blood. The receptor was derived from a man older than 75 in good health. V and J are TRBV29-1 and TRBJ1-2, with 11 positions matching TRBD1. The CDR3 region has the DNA TGCAGCGGTGGACAGGGGGCGTTTGGCTACACCTTC. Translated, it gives CSGGQGAFGYTF.